This record looks at one T cell receptor beta chain sequence and its context. The junction had 7 bases not matched to a gene; V was cut back by 2 bases and J by 0 bases. Looked up from germline, CDR1 is DFQATT and CDR2 is SNEGSKA (reference sequence). CDR3 length: 16 amino acids. This record belongs to a study of T-cell memory formation after mild COVID-19. TCRdb called the 5' RACE reads again in MiXCR, with one record for every CDR3 protein. This sample has about 360,000 distinct CDR3 sequences; about an eighth occur once, and the top ten carry roughly a fifth. The sequence derives from a man aged 18 to 29 who had mild COVID-19 (a few samples of this study predate the infection). Cell type and time point are not known. Input material: PBMCs or a T cell subset sorted from them (not recorded which). This chain uses TRBV20-1 with TRBJ2-1; TRBD2 aligns across 7 bases. The CDR3 bases are TGCAGTGCTAGACGGTCTAGCGGTGCCTCCTACAATGAGCAGTTCTTC. Translated, it gives CSARRSSGASYNEQFF.